This T cell receptor beta chain was identified during a study of blood T cell repertoires in COVID-19. Living in about two dozen US areas, the participants were between roughly 18 and 89 years of age. All recovered Cohort 3 donors got two negative PCRs, got clearance, or saw symptom resolution. Using immunoSEQ multiplex PCR, the repertoire was profiled, and TCRdb retains in-frame clones only, with some absent. The data show around 380,000 clones, with 70% to 90% seen just once and 1.3% held by the top ten. Per germline, CDR1 SGHRS and CDR2 YFSETQ. The J segment lost 2 bases and the V segment lost 3 bases, leaving 8 bases of the junction unmatched. This CDR3 is built from 15 residues.

Sequenced input: PBMCs or T cells enriched from blood (not recorded which). This TCR was recovered from a man aged 25-45 years who had recovered from COVID-19. This chain uses TRBV5-1 with TRBJ2-7; 7 bases map to TRBD1. The CDR3: CASSSGQGVPYEQYF. DNA of the CDR3: TGCGCCAGCAGCTCTGGCCAGGGGGTTCCCTACGAGCAGTACTTC.